This T cell receptor (beta chain) was sequenced during a study of cytomegalovirus exposure and HLA in healthy donors. Turning to the study itself: The approximately 110 validation repertoires, a later analysis reported, used the same platform as the roughly 710 first-cohort repertoires.

Trimming cost V 3 bases and J 13 bases, with 10 bases left between them. The CDR3 has 11 residues. Germline loops: CDR1 WNHNN, CDR2 SYGVQD (reference sequence). Sequencing used immunoSEQ multiplex PCR; TCRdb keeps in-frame clones, though not all of them. Found here are over 200,000 clones, over 80% of them singletons; the top ten hold around 15%. The gene calls are TRBV10-1 and TRBJ2-1, with D possibly being TRBD1 or TRBD2 (5 bases each). This TCR derives from a woman in her twenties or thirties in good health and CMV-seropositive. The sequenced sample was PBMCs. CDR3 amino acids: CASSEQGTQFF. CDR3 in DNA: TGCGCCAGCAGTGAACAAGGGACCCAGTTCTTC.